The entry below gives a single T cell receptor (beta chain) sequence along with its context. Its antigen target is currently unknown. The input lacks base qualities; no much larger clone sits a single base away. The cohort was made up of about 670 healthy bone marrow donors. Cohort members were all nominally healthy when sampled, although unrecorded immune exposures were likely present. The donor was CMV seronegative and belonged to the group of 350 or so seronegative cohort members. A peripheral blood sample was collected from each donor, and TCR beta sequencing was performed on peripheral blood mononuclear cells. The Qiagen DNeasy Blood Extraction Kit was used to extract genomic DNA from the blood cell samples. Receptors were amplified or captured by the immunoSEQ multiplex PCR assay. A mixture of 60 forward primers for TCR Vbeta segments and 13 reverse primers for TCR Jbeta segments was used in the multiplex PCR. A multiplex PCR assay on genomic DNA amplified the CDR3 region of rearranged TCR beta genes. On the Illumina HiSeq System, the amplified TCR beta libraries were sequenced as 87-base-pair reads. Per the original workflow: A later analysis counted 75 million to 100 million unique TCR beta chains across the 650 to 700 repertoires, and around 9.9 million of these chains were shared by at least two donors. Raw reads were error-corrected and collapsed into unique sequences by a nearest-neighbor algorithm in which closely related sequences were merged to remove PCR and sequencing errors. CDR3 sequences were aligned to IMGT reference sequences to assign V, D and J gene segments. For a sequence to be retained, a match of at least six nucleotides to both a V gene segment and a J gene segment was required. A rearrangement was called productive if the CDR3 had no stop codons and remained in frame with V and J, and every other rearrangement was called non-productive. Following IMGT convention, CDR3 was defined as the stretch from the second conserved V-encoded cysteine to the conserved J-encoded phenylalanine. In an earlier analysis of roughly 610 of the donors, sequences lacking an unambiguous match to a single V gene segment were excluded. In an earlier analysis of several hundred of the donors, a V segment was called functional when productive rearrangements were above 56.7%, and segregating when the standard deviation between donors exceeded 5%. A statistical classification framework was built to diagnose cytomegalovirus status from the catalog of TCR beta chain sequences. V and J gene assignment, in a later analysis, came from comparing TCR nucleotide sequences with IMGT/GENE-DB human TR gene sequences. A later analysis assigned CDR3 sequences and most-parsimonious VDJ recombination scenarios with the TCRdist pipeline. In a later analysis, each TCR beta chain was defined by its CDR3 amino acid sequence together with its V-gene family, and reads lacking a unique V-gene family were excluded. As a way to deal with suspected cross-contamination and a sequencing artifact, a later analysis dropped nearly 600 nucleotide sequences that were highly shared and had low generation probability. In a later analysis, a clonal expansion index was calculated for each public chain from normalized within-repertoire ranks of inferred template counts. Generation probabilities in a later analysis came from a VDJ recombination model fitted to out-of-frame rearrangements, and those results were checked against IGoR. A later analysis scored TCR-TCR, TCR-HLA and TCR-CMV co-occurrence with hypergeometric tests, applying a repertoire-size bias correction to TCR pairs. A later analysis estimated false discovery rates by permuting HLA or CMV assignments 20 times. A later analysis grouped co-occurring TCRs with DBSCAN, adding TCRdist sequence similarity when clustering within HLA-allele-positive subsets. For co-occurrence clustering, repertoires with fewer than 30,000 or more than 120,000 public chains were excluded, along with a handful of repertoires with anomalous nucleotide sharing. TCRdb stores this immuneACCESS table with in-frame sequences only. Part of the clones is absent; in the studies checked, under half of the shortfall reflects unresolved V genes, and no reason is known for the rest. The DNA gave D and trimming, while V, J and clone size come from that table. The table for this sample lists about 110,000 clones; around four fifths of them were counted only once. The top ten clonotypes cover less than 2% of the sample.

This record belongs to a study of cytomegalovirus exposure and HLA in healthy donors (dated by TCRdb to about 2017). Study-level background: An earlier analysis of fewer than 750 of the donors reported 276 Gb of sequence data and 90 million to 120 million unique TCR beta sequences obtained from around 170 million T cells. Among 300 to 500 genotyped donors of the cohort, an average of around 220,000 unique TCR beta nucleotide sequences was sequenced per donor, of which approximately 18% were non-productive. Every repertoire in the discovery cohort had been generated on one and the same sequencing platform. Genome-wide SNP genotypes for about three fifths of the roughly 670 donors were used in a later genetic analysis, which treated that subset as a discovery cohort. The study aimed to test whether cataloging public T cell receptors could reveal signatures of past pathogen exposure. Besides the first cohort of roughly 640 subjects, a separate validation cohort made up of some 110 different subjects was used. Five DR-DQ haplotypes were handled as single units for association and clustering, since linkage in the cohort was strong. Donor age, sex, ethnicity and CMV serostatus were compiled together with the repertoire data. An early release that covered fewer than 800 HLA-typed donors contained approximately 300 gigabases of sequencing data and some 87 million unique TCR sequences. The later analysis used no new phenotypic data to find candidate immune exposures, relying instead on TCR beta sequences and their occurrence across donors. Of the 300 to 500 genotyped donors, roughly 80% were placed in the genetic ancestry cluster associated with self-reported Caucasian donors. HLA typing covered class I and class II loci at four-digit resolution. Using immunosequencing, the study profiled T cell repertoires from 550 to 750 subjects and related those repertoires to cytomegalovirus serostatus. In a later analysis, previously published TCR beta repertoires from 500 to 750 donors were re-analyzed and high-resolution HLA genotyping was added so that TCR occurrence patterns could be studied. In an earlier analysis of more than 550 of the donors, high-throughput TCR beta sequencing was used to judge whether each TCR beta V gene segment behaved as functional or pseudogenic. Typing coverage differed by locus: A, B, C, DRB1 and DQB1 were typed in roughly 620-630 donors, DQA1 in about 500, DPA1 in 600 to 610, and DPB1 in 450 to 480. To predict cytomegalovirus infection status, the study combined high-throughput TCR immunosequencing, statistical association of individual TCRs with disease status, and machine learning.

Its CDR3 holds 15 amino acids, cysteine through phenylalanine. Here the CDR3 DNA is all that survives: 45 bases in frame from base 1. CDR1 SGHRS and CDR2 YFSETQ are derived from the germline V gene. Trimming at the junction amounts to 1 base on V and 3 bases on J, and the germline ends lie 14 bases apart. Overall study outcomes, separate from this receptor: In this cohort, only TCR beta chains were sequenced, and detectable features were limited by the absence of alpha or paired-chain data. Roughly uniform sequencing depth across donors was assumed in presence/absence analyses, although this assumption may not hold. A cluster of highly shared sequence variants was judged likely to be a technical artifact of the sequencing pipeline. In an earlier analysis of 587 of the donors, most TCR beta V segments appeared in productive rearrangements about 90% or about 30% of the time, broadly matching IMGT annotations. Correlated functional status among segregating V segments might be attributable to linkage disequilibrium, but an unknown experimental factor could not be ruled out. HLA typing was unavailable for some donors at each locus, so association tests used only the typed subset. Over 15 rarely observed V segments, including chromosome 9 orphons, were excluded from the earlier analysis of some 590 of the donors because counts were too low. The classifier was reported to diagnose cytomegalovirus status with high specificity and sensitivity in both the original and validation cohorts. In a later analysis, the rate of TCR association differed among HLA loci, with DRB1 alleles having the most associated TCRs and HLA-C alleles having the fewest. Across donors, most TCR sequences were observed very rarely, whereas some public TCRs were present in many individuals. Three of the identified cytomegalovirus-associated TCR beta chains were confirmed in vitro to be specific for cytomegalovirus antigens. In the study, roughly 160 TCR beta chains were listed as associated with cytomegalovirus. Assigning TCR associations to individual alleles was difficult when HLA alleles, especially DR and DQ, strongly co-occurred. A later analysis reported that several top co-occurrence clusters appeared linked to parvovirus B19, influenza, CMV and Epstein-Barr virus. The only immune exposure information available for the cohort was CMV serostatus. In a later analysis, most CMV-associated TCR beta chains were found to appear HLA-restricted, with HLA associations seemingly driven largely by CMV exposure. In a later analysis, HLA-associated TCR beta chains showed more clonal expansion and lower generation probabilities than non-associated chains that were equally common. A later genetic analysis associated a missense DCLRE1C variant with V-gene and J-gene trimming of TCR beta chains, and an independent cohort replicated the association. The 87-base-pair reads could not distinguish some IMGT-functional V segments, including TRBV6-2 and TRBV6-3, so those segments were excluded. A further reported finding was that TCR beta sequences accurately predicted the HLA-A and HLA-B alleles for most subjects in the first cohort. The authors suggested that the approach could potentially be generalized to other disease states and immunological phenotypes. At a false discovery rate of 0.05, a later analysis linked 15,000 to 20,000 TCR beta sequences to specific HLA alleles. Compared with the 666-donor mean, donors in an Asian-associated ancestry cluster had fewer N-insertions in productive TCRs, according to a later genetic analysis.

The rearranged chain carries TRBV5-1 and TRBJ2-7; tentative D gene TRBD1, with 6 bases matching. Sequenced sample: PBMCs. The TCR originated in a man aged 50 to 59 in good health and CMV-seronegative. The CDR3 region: CASSLLEGESYEQYF. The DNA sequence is TGCGCCAGCAGCTTGCTTGAGGGGGAGAGCTACGAGCAGTACTTC.